These T cell receptor beta chains were read from a single sample in a study of T cell repertoires in cytomegalovirus infection. TCRdb re-called the reads with MiXCR, one entry per CDR3 protein. The sample includes about 740,000 distinct CDR3 sequences, 35% of them seen just once. The specimen was PBMCs. These receptor sequences come from a human donor in good health (CMV status not recorded). Some clones in this sample may be carry-over from other donors' samples. The CDR3 runs from the conserved cysteine through the conserved F or W. A D gene is named only where the DNA matches it firmly. Size values are once, few and many counts, or a class for expanded clones, and some rows have none.

J: TRBJ2-1
D: TRBD1
V: TRBV19
size: NA
DNA: TGTGCCAGTAGTTTAGCCTGGGGGACAGGGCAAAATGAGCAGTTCTTC
CDR3: CASSLAWGTGQNEQFF

J: TRBJ2-7
D: TRBD2
V: TRBV7-8
size: NA
DNA: TGTGCCAGCAGCTTAGGGCTAGCGGGGCGGACCTTC
CDR3: CASSLGLAGRTF

J: TRBJ2-7
D: NA
V: TRBV28
size: NA
DNA: TGTGCCAGCAGCGGGCGGCCCTCCTACGAGCAGTACTTC
CDR3: CASSGRPSYEQYF

J: TRBJ1-1
D: TRBD1
V: TRBV11-2
size: few
DNA: TGTGCCAGCAGCGCCCGGACAGGGGGGAACACTGAAGCTTTCTTT
CDR3: CASSARTGGNTEAFF

J: TRBJ1-6
D: NA
V: TRBV28
size: many
DNA: TGTGCCAGCAGCCCTAGTTTGGATTCACCCCTCCACTTT
CDR3: CASSPSLDSPLHF

J: TRBJ2-7
D: NA
V: TRBV6-4
size: NA
DNA: TGTGCCAGCAGCCTCACCGGACTTCTCTCCTACGAGCAGTACTTC
CDR3: CASSLTGLLSYEQYF

J: TRBJ1-5
D: TRBD1
V: TRBV12-3/TRBV12-4
size: NA
DNA: TGTGCCAACAGCCCACAGGGGCGCAATCAGCCCCAGCATTTT
CDR3: CANSPQGRNQPQHF

J: TRBJ2-5
D: NA
V: TRBV28
size: NA
DNA: TGTGCCAGCAGTTTACAGGAAGCCCAGTACTTC
CDR3: CASSLQEAQYF

J: TRBJ1-6
D: NA
V: TRBV7-2
size: many
DNA: TGTGCCAGCAGTCTAACACTCTATAATTCACCCCTCCACTTT
CDR3: CASSLTLYNSPLHF

J: TRBJ2-3
D: NA
V: TRBV7-2
size: NA
DNA: TGTGCCAGCAGCTTTGGGACTTTACTTACAGATACGCAGTATTTT
CDR3: CASSFGTLLTDTQYF

J: TRBJ2-7
D: NA
V: TRBV3-1
size: NA
DNA: TGTGCCAGCAGCTCCCGACAGCTCCCCTACGAGCAGTACTTC
CDR3: CASSSRQLPYEQYF

J: TRBJ2-3
D: TRBD1
V: TRBV7-6
size: few
DNA: TGTGCCAGCAGCTCCCGGGACAGGGATAGCACAGATACGCAGTATTTT
CDR3: CASSSRDRDSTDTQYF

J: TRBJ2-2
D: NA
V: TRBV2
size: NA
DNA: TGTGCCAGCAGTGTTGGGGGCGCTGGGACCGGGGAGCTGTTTTTT
CDR3: CASSVGGAGTGELFF

J: TRBJ2-7
D: TRBD1
V: TRBV20-1
size: NA
DNA: TGCAGTGCTAGTCTTGACAGGGGGCGGCGGGACGAGCAGTACTTC
CDR3: CSASLDRGRRDEQYF

J: TRBJ1-3
D: NA
V: TRBV10-3
size: NA
DNA: TGTGCCATCAGTGAGTCCGCAGGCATCTCTGGAAACACCATATATTTT
CDR3: CAISESAGISGNTIYF

J: TRBJ2-5
D: NA
V: TRBV7-6
size: NA
DNA: TGTGCCAGCAGCCGTCGGGCCCCAGGGCAAGAGACCCAGTACTTC
CDR3: CASSRRAPGQETQYF

J: TRBJ2-5
D: TRBD2
V: TRBV11-3
size: NA
DNA: TGTGCCAGCAGCTTAGGGACTAGCGGGGTCAGCGAGACCCAGTACTTC
CDR3: CASSLGTSGVSETQYF

J: TRBJ2-7
D: NA
V: TRBV4-1
size: NA
DNA: TGCGCCAGCAGCCGACAGACCGAACTGTACGAGCAGTACTTC
CDR3: CASSRQTELYEQYF

J: TRBJ2-7
D: NA
V: TRBV7-2
size: NA
DNA: TGTGCCAGCAGCCAGGTCTCCCATGCCCACGAGCAGTACTTC
CDR3: CASSQVSHAHEQYF

J: TRBJ1-1
D: TRBD1
V: TRBV10-2
size: NA
DNA: TGCGCCAGCAGTGGAACAGGGGAGAGATGGGCCACTGAAGCTTTCTTT
CDR3: CASSGTGERWATEAFF

J: TRBJ2-7
D: NA
V: TRBV14
size: NA
DNA: TGTGCCAGCAGCCAAGTTGTGGGGGCCCCACTTTACTACGAGCAGTACTTC
CDR3: CASSQVVGAPLYYEQYF

J: TRBJ1-5
D: TRBD1
V: TRBV28
size: few
DNA: TGTGCCAGCAGTTCCTTCCGACAGGGAGGTGGACAGCCCCAGCATTTT
CDR3: CASSSFRQGGGQPQHF

J: TRBJ2-7
D: NA
V: TRBV28
size: NA
DNA: TGTGCCAGCAGGGAAGGGGTTTACGAGCAGTACTTC
CDR3: CASREGVYEQYF

J: TRBJ1-4
D: NA
V: TRBV7-2
size: NA
DNA: TGTGCCAGCAGGGGACTCCCAAATGAAAAACTGTTTTTT
CDR3: CASRGLPNEKLFF

J: TRBJ2-5
D: NA
V: TRBV27
size: NA
DNA: TGTGCCAGCAGTTTATCGAAGAGCCAGGAGACCCAGTACTTC
CDR3: CASSLSKSQETQYF

J: TRBJ2-7
D: NA
V: TRBV7-9
size: NA
DNA: TGTGCCAGCAGCCCCCTACTGGGACCCTACGAGCAGTACTTC
CDR3: CASSPLLGPYEQYF

J: TRBJ1-2
D: TRBD1
V: TRBV2
size: NA
DNA: TGTGCCAGCAGTGACTGGACAGGGAACTATGGCTACACCTTC
CDR3: CASSDWTGNYGYTF

J: TRBJ2-1
D: NA
V: TRBV7-9
size: NA
DNA: TGTGCCAGCAGCAGCATAACAGGGTCCTATGAGCAGTTCTTC
CDR3: CASSSITGSYEQFF

J: TRBJ2-5
D: NA
V: TRBV12-3/TRBV12-4
size: many
DNA: TGTGCCAGCAGTTTAGGAGGGGTAGCGACCCAGTACTTC
CDR3: CASSLGGVATQYF

J: TRBJ2-3
D: NA
V: TRBV28
size: many
DNA: TGTGCCAGCAGCTATAGTGTTTCAGATACGCAGTATTTT
CDR3: CASSYSVSDTQYF

J: TRBJ2-7
D: NA
V: TRBV7-9
size: NA
DNA: TGTGCCAGCAGCCCCCCCCTAGGGAATATTAGGGCCGAGCAGTACTTC
CDR3: CASSPPLGNIRAEQYF

J: TRBJ2-1
D: TRBD2
V: TRBV12-3/TRBV12-4
size: NA
DNA: TGTGCCAGCAGTGCCCGACTAGCGGTAGGCTACAATGAGCAGTTCTTC
CDR3: CASSARLAVGYNEQFF

J: TRBJ2-1
D: NA
V: TRBV7-2
size: many
DNA: TGTGCCAGCAGCCAGGCCAGGAAATCCTACAATGAGCAGTTCTTC
CDR3: CASSQARKSYNEQFF

J: TRBJ2-2
D: TRBD2
V: TRBV19
size: NA
DNA: TGTGCCAGTAGCCCCGGGCCCGCGGGAGGTCGTACCGGGGAGCTGTTTTTT
CDR3: CASSPGPAGGRTGELFF

J: TRBJ2-2
D: NA
V: TRBV7-9
size: many
DNA: TGTGCCAGCAGCTTAGCGGGGGTGAACACCGGGGAGCTGTTTTTT
CDR3: CASSLAGVNTGELFF

J: TRBJ2-4
D: NA
V: TRBV7-6
size: few
DNA: TGTGCCAGCAGCCCGGGACCGCAAGAGAGGAACATTCAGTACTTC
CDR3: CASSPGPQERNIQYF

J: TRBJ2-6
D: NA
V: TRBV7-2
size: few
DNA: TGTGCCAGCAGCCAAACTCCGAAGGGAACCCAGCCCGTGACTTTC
CDR3: CASSQTPKGTQPVTF

J: TRBJ1-1
D: NA
V: TRBV28
size: NA
DNA: TGTGCCAGCAGTACGCTAAGGTACGAAGCTTTCTTT
CDR3: CASSTLRYEAFF

J: TRBJ1-1
D: NA
V: TRBV28
size: NA
DNA: TGTGCCAGCAGTTCGCCGTGGGGGGGGGCGCGAAACACTGAAGCTTTCTTT
CDR3: CASSSPWGGARNTEAFF

J: TRBJ2-5
D: TRBD1
V: TRBV7-8
size: many
DNA: TGTGCCAGTTGGACAGGGGACCAATATCAAGAGACCCAGTACTTC
CDR3: CASWTGDQYQETQYF